One sample yielded the 32 T cell receptor beta chains listed below, sequenced in a study of OX40 agonist ivuxolimab in advanced cancers. Measured with immunoSEQ multiplex PCR; TCRdb has only the in-frame clones, and not every one. This table has approximately 70,000 clones, about 83% appearing once. Sequenced here: CD4+ or CD8+ T cells sorted from blood, sampled in a trial of the OX40 agonist ivuxolimab. Receptors were obtained from an adult with an advanced solid tumor such as melanoma, head and neck, liver or kidney cancer.

The rearrangement uses TRBV6-5 and TRBJ2-7; 7 bases agree with TRBD1. V lost 5 bases to trimming and J lost 7 bases; unmatched junction nucleotides: 11. From germline, CDR1 is MNHEY and CDR2 SVGAGI. CDR3 size: 14 residues. CDR3 in amino acids: CASSPGTEGREQYF. The CDR3 nucleotides are TGTGCCAGCAGTCCTGGGACAGAAGGTCGAGAGCAGTACTTC.

J is TRBJ1-5 and V is TRBV27, with D perhaps TRBD1 (5 bases). CDR3 length: 16 residues. Germline-derived CDR1 and CDR2 are MNHEY and SMNVEV (reference sequence). The ends were cut back, 3 bases at V and 7 bases at J, with 19 bases in the middle. The CDR3 sequence: CASSFGGAPDKQPQHF. Here the CDR3 DNA reads TGTGCCAGCAGTTTCGGAGGGGCCCCAGATAAACAGCCCCAGCATTTT.

This chain uses TRBV5-8 with TRBJ1-5; D perhaps matches TRBD1 (5 bases). The CDR3 has 15 residues. Trimming removed 4 bases from V and 1 base from J, with 12 bases in between. The germline V gene has CDR1 SGHTS and CDR2 YDEGEE. Written as DNA, the CDR3 is TGTGCCAGCAGCCCGGTGGGGGGGAGCAATCAGCCCCAGCATTTT. Encoded protein: CASSPVGGSNQPQHF.

The rearrangement joins TRBV5-1 to TRBJ2-1, with TRBD1 identical over 8 bases. Per germline, CDR1 SGHRS and CDR2 YFSETQ. The ends lost 4 bases at V and 6 bases at J; junction bases unmatched: 6. CDR3 length equals 14 residues. The CDR3 nucleotides read TGCGCCAGCAGCCCCGGACAGGGTTTCAATGAGCAGTTCTTC. It translates to CASSPGQGFNEQFF.

This rearrangement joins TRBV5-6 to TRBJ2-7; D gene ambiguous. Trimming left V 0 bases short and J 1 base short, with 11 bases between. Germline CDR1 is SGHDT and CDR2 is YYEEEE. The CDR3 has 15 amino acids. The CDR3 DNA reads TGTGCCAGCAGCTTGGCCACCAGACATTCCTACGAGCAGTACTTC. As protein: CASSLATRHSYEQYF.

The chain joins TRBV9 to TRBJ1-1, with 9 bases lining up with TRBD1. The ends lost 4 bases at V and 5 bases at J; junction bases unmatched: 9. Germline loops: CDR1 SGDLS, CDR2 YYNGEE. This CDR3 region has 15 residues. For the CDR3, the DNA is TGTGCCAGCAGCCCCCGACAGGGGGGGAAGACTGAAGCTTTCTTT. Protein sequence: CASSPRQGGKTEAFF.

This clone was detected once. The V call is TRBV10-2, the J call TRBJ2-7; D call uncertain. Trimming cost V 0 bases and J 2 bases, with 14 bases left between them. The CDR3 extends over 16 amino acids. Looked up from germline, CDR1 is WSHSY and CDR2 is SAAADI. DNA for the CDR3: TGCGCCAGCAGTGAGTCGGGCAGGCTAAGGGCCTACGAGCAGTACTTC. It yields the protein CASSESGRLRAYEQYF.

The V and J genes are TRBV18 and TRBJ1-1; the match to TRBD1 covers 9 bases. Per germline, CDR1 KGHSH and CDR2 LQKENI. After removal of 6 bases from V and 5 bases from J, the junction contained 7 bases not matched to a gene. The length of the CDR3 is 14 residues. As DNA, the CDR3 is TGTGCCAGCTCGGGAGGACAGGGGAGGACTGAAGCTTTCTTT. This sequence encodes CASSGGQGRTEAFF. Based on the CDR3 plus reference TRBV18 and TRBJ1-1, the full variable domain is NAGVMQNPRHLVRRRGQEARLRCSPMKGHSHVYWYRQLPEEGLKFMVYLQKENIIDESGMPKERFSAEFPKEGPSILRIQQVVRGDSAAYFCASSGGQGRTEAFFGQGTRLTVV.

The chain joins TRBV18 to TRBJ1-5, with 11 bases identical to TRBD1. Germline V gene data show CDR1 as KGHSH and CDR2 as LQKENI. J was trimmed by 0 bases and V by 6 bases; bases with no gene match: 7. The CDR3 is made up of 17 amino acids. CDR3 in DNA: TGTGCCAGCTCTCTAACAGGACAGGGGGCTAGCAATCAGCCCCAGCATTTT. This gives the protein CASSLTGQGASNQPQHF.

The chain couples TRBV6-4 to TRBJ2-3, with D tentatively TRBD1 (5 bases). In germline, CDR1 is MRHNA, CDR2 SNTAGT. V was pared by 5 bases and J by 3 bases, with 9 bases between. The CDR3 is made up of 13 amino acids. The CDR3: CASSLQETDTQYF. CDR3 bases: TGTGCCAGCAGTTTACAGGAGACAGATACGCAGTATTTT.

CDR3 sequence reads: CASSKGQVNTEAFF. DNA for the CDR3: TGTGCCAGCAGTAAGGGACAGGTGAACACTGAAGCTTTCTTT. The chain links TRBV27 to TRBJ1-1, with 8 positions matching TRBD1. This CDR3 region has 14 residues. The germline V gene encodes CDR1 MNHEY and CDR2 SMNVEV (reference sequence). With 5 bases clipped from V and 0 bases from J, the junction kept 2 bases outside the gene matches.

This rearrangement joins TRBV28 to TRBJ2-7, with TRBD1 matching 9 bases. The CDR3 runs 15 residues. Trimming cost V 8 bases and J 4 bases; bases outside gene matches: 12. Germline V gene sequence: CDR1 MDHEN, CDR2 SYDVKM. CDR3 protein: CASVTPGQGMYEQYF. In nucleotides, the CDR3 is TGTGCCAGCGTCACACCGGGACAGGGCATGTACGAGCAGTACTTC.

This chain joins TRBV30 and TRBJ2-2, with D possibly matching TRBD1 (6 bases). V dropped 1 base and J dropped 4 bases, with 10 bases sitting between them. The CDR3 sequence is 14 residues long. Looked up from germline, CDR1 is GTSNPN and CDR2 is SVGIG (reference sequence). The CDR3 DNA sequence: TGTGCCTGGAGTGAAGGGGGACCCACCGGGGAGCTGTTTTTT. Amino acid sequence: CAWSEGGPTGELFF.

The chain couples TRBV5-4 to TRBJ2-7; D gene unclear. The CDR3 sequence is 12 residues long. V lost 2 bases and J lost 11, with 14 bases in between. CDR1 SGHNT and CDR2 YYREEE come from the germline V gene (reference sequence). Here the CDR3 DNA reads TGTGCCAGCAGCTTTCAGGCCCGTATGGAGTACTTC. Protein: CASSFQARMEYF.

The sample holds a few counts of this clone. The rearrangement joins TRBV6-1 to TRBJ1-2, with 7 positions matching TRBD1. The CDR3 has 12 residues. CDR1 and CDR2 (germline): MNHNS, SASEGT. With V trimmed by 4 bases and J by 7 bases, 3 bases remained unmatched. In DNA form, the CDR3 reads TGTGCCAGCAGTGGCCGACAGGGTGGCTACACCTTC. The encoded protein is CASSGRQGGYTF.

CDR3 loop: CASSDSWNTEAFF. CDR3 nucleotides: TGTGCCAGCAGTGACTCATGGAACACTGAAGCTTTCTTT. The genes are TRBV6-4 and TRBJ1-1, with D unresolved. The ends were cut back, 0 bases at V and 1 base at J, with 3 bases in the middle. Germline lookup yields CDR1 MRHNA and CDR2 SNTAGT. There are 13 residues in the CDR3.

This chain links TRBV28 with TRBJ2-7; TRBD1 might be the D (5 bases). Per the germline V gene, CDR1 is MDHEN and CDR2 is SYDVKM. The CDR3 covers 14 residues. V was cut by 1 base and J by 0 bases, with 7 bases left in between. The CDR3 sequence: CASSLYRSSYEQYF. CDR3 nucleotides: TGTGCCAGCAGTTTATACAGGAGCTCCTACGAGCAGTACTTC.

V is TRBV6-6 and J is TRBJ1-5; D is uncertain. V was trimmed by 2 bases and J by 4 bases, leaving 9 bases between them. The CDR3 contains 14 residues. Germline V gene sequence: CDR1 MNHNY, CDR2 SVGAGI (reference sequence). CDR3 sequence: CASSYGGANQPQHF. CDR3 nucleotides: TGTGCCAGCAGTTACGGAGGCGCGAATCAGCCCCAGCATTTT.

The V call is TRBV11-2, the J call TRBJ1-2, with D perhaps matching TRBD1 (5 bases). V was pared by 6 bases and J by 5 bases, with 16 bases between. Per germline, CDR1 SGHAT and CDR2 FQNNGV. The CDR3 has 14 residues. The CDR3: CASSPPRTIYGYTF. The CDR3 coding sequence is TGTGCCAGCAGTCCTCCCCGGACAATTTATGGCTACACCTTC.

The chain has TRBV5-4 and TRBJ2-1; TRBD1 or TRBD2 may be the D gene (5 bases each). The CDR3 runs to 15 residues. V gave up 3 bases and J gave up 6 bases, with 16 bases separating them. From germline, CDR1 is SGHNT and CDR2 YYREEE (reference sequence). The CDR3 protein is CASSYEGRTPNEQFF. CDR3 DNA sequence: TGTGCCAGCAGCTATGAGGGGCGAACTCCCAATGAGCAGTTCTTC.

The chain uses TRBV5-4 and TRBJ1-2; D not certain. Germline CDR1 is SGHNT and CDR2 is YYREEE (reference sequence). V was clipped by 4 bases and J by 4 bases, with 17 bases between them. The CDR3 totals 15 residues. CDR3 bases: TGTGCCAGCAGCCTCCGGGCCGCTCCTGCCTATGGCTACACCTTC. Its translation is CASSLRAAPAYGYTF. The full variable domain, with the rest looked up from reference TRBV5-4 and TRBJ1-2, is ETGVTQSPTHLIKTRGQQVTLRCSSQSGHNTVSWYQQALGQGPQFIFQYYREEENGRGNFPPRFSGLQFPNYSSELNVNALELDDSALYLCASSLRAAPAYGYTFGSGTRLTVV.

The gene calls are TRBV13 and TRBJ2-1; D perhaps matches TRBD2 (5 bases). The CDR3 spans 12 residues. CDR1 is PRHDT, CDR2 FYEKMQ, per germline (reference sequence). V lost 1 base and J lost 9, with 7 bases in between. The CDR3 is CASSLDEGEQFF. DNA of the CDR3: TGTGCCAGCAGCTTAGATGAGGGTGAGCAGTTCTTC.

This chain joins TRBV29-1 and TRBJ2-1; D possibly corresponds to TRBD2 (6 bases). The germline CDR1 and CDR2 sequences are SQVTM and ANQGSEA. V lost 0 bases and J lost 0, with 12 bases in between. The CDR3 extends over 16 amino acids. This CDR3 reads CSVEDLEGYSYNEQFF. CDR3 coding DNA: TGCAGCGTTGAAGATCTGGAGGGGTACTCCTACAATGAGCAGTTCTTC.

V is TRBV7-9 and J is TRBJ1-1; D possibly corresponds to TRBD1 (5 bases). The CDR3 spans 13 residues. V gave up 8 bases and J gave up 1 base, with 11 bases separating them. Germline V lookup: CDR1 SEHNR, CDR2 FQNEAQ (reference sequence). CDR3 bases: TGTGCCAGCCGCAGGGCAGCGAACACTGAAGCTTTCTTT. Translation: CASRRAANTEAFF.

The chain has TRBV28 and TRBJ2-7; D remains ambiguous. The CDR3 runs to 10 residues. Germline V gene lookup returns CDR1 MDHEN and CDR2 SYDVKM. Trimming pared 6 bases from V and 3 bases from J, leaving 3 bases between. CDR3 nucleotides: TGTGCCAGCAGCCACTACGAGCAGTACTTC. This sequence encodes CASSHYEQYF.

This chain connects TRBV19 to TRBJ2-1; no definite D call. The CDR3 is 12 amino acids. Germline values: CDR1 LNHDA, CDR2 SQIVND (reference sequence). Trimming stripped 2 bases from V and 10 bases from J, with 9 bases between. In nucleotides, the CDR3 is TGTGCCAGTAGTATAAGGTCAGGCGAGCAGTTCTTC. This gives the protein CASSIRSGEQFF.

In its sample, this clone was seen a few times. The rearrangement uses TRBV7-8 and TRBJ2-7, with a weak D call TRBD2 (6 bases). Germline CDR1 is SGHVS and CDR2 is FQNEAQ. The CDR3 covers 12 residues. Trimming cost V 3 bases and J 6 bases, with 9 bases left between them. The CDR3 spells CASSFYGGEQYF. CDR3 coding DNA: TGTGCCAGCAGCTTCTACGGGGGCGAGCAGTACTTC.

This chain joins TRBV2 and TRBJ2-3; D may be TRBD2 (6 bases). This CDR3 is 12 amino acids long. With 6 bases removed from V and 5 bases from J, the gap between germline ends came to 9 bases. Per the germline V gene, CDR1 is SNHLY and CDR2 is FYNNEI. The DNA of the CDR3 is TGTGCCAGCAGGGAGGGCGGAGATACGCAGTATTTT. It is translated as CASREGGDTQYF.

A word on this clone: The identical CDR3 is also encoded by other nucleotide sequences in the sample. The chain recombines TRBV5-1 with TRBJ1-1; no definite D call. The CDR3 has 14 residues. Trimming shortened V by 4 bases and J by 3 bases, and 13 bases separated the two germline ends. Germline V gene data show CDR1 as SGHRS and CDR2 as YFSETQ. The CDR3 coding sequence is TGCGCCAGCAGCCCCGAGCCTAGGGACACTGAAGCTTTCTTT. This gives the protein CASSPEPRDTEAFF.

This chain links TRBV7-3 with TRBJ2-1; D is uncertain. Per the germline V gene, CDR1 is SGHTA and CDR2 is FQGTGA. Trimming pared 1 base from V and 8 bases from J, leaving 15 bases between. The CDR3 is made up of 15 amino acids. This chain's CDR3 is CASSLKGPLRDEQFF. The CDR3 DNA reads TGTGCCAGCAGCTTAAAAGGCCCGCTAAGGGATGAGCAGTTCTTC.

This clone was counted only a few times. V usage is TRBV30 and J usage is TRBJ1-1; D is ambiguous. Trimming cost V 0 bases and J 7 bases, with 6 bases left between them. From germline, CDR1 is GTSNPN and CDR2 SVGIG (reference sequence). The CDR3 consists of 11 residues. The chain's CDR3 is CAWSVDIEAFF. CDR3 coding DNA: TGTGCCTGGAGTGTAGATATTGAAGCTTTCTTT.

The chain recombines TRBV5-1 with TRBJ2-5; D not certain. From germline, CDR1 is SGHRS and CDR2 YFSETQ. The CDR3 sequence is 16 residues long. Trimming pared 0 bases from V and 5 bases from J, leaving 17 bases between. The CDR3 sequence: CASSLVSAMLEETQYF. The CDR3 DNA reads as TGCGCCAGCAGCTTGGTGTCTGCCATGTTAGAGGAGACCCAGTACTTC.